This entry lists 10 T cell receptor beta chains sequenced from one sample in a study of HIV-infected patients and healthy controls. Alpha and beta constant-region primers primed reverse transcription of around 500 ng RNA. Each of the alpha and beta chains got its own library through chain-specific third strand synthesis with indices. TCRdb reanalysed the 5' RACE reads using MiXCR and keeps one entry per CDR3 protein. The table has thousands of distinct CDR3 sequences, 8.7% seen once. Follow-up blood was drawn about 14 weeks, roughly three months, after antiretroviral therapy began. Whole blood was used without fractionation, so all unsorted peripheral T cells were included. The sample consisted of blood, taken during antiretroviral therapy. The receptor set was obtained from an adult with HIV infection.

This clonotype was detected ten times or more. The J gene is TRBJ1-4, the V gene TRBV29-1, with TRBD1 matching over 9 bases. The germline V gene encodes CDR1 SQVTM and CDR2 ANQGSEA. Trimming took 1 base from V and 6 from J; bases not matched to a gene: 3. This CDR3 is built from 14 residues. CDR3 loop: CSVEARDRDEKLFF. As DNA, the CDR3 is TGCAGCGTTGAAGCCCGGGACAGGGATGAAAAACTGTTTTTT.

The sample holds one count of this clonotype. The chain recombines TRBV20-1 with TRBJ1-3, with D unresolved. Germline V gene sequence: CDR1 DFQATT, CDR2 SNEGSKA (reference sequence). Trimming removed 3 bases at V and 0 bases at J, with 12 bases between. There are 15 residues in the CDR3. The CDR3 coding sequence is TGCAGTGCTAGGCAGCCGACCTCCTCTGGAAACACCATATATTTT. Protein sequence: CSARQPTSSGNTIYF.

This clonotype was counted many times. This sequence joins TRBV4-1 and TRBJ2-3, with D possibly being TRBD2 (6 bases). V lost 1 base to trimming and J lost 2 bases, with 7 bases between them. The germline V gene has CDR1 MGHRA and CDR2 YSYEKL. The CDR3 consists of 14 residues. CDR3 in DNA: TGCGCCAGCAGCCAAGTGCGGGACACAGATACGCAGTATTTT. This sequence encodes CASSQVRDTDTQYF.

This clonotype ranks as medium-sized. The CDR3 sequence is CASSPTGLDTEAFF. In DNA, the CDR3 is TGCGCCAGCAGCCCGACCGGGTTGGACACTGAAGCTTTCTTT. The chain combines TRBV4-1 with TRBJ1-1; D gene unclear. Trimming removed 4 bases from V and 3 bases from J, with 12 bases in between. Per germline, CDR1 MGHRA and CDR2 YSYEKL. The CDR3 runs 14 residues.

The rearrangement links TRBV6-6 to TRBJ2-7, with 8 bases lining up with TRBD1. Germline trimming cut 0 bases from V and 9 bases from J; bases unmatched to any gene: 7. The CDR3 covers 14 residues. The V gene's germline CDR1 is MNHNY and CDR2 SVGAGI (reference sequence). CDR3 sequence (DNA): TGTGCCAGCAGTTACTCCGACAGGGGAACGTTGCAGTACGTC. Translation gives CASSYSDRGTLQYV.

In its sample, this clonotype is medium-sized. The gene calls are TRBV3-1 and TRBJ2-3; tentative D call: TRBD2 (6 bases). The CDR3 runs to 15 residues. The V gene lost 0 bases and the J gene lost 4 bases, with 11 bases spanning the gap. Germline V CDR1 and CDR2: LGHDT, YNNKEL (reference sequence). For the CDR3, the DNA is TGTGCCAGCAGCCAAGAAGGGGCTAGCGCAGATACGCAGTATTTT. Its protein product is CASSQEGASADTQYF.

This clonotype showed up many times. The chain employs TRBV19 and TRBJ1-5; a weak D match, TRBD1 (6 bases). The CDR3 is made up of 13 amino acids. V lost 8 bases, J lost 10 bases, and 18 bases lay in between. CDR1 LNHDA and CDR2 SQIVND come from the germline V gene (reference sequence). CDR3 sequence (DNA): TGTGCCAGTGCTACAGGGTCCAAGGGACCCCAGCATTTT. This translates into CASATGSKGPQHF. The complete variable domain, with remaining parts taken from reference TRBV19 and TRBJ1-5, reads DGGITQSPKYLFRKEGQNVTLSCEQNLNHDAMYWYRQDPGQGLRLIYYSQIVNDFQKGDIAEGYSVSREKKESFPLTVTSAQKNPTAFYLCASATGSKGPQHFGDGTRLSIL.

Within the sample, this clonotype is medium-sized. V is TRBV29-1 and J is TRBJ1-1; no definite D call. This CDR3 comprises 10 residues. Germline V gives CDR1 SQVTM, CDR2 ANQGSEA. V lost 3 bases, J lost 1 base, and 0 bases lay in between. CDR3 amino acids: CSVENTEAFF. The CDR3 DNA follows: TGCAGCGTTGAGAACACTGAAGCTTTCTTT.

This clonotype is deemed medium-sized. The rearrangement uses TRBV20-1 and TRBJ1-1; TRBD1 is a possible D gene (6 bases). The CDR3 length is 11 residues. Trimming stripped 5 bases from V and 5 bases from J, with 9 bases between. Per germline, CDR1 DFQATT and CDR2 SNEGSKA (reference sequence). CDR3 coding DNA: TGCAGTGCTCTCCAGGGGACTGAAGCTTTCTTT. This encodes CSALQGTEAFF.

The chain employs TRBV29-1 and TRBJ1-4; D is unclear. CDR1 is SQVTM and CDR2 is ANQGSEA in the germline V gene. Trimming removed 4 bases at V and 8 bases at J, with 5 bases between. The CDR3 length is 10 residues. CDR3 nucleotide sequence: TGCAGCGTTGGTAACGAAAAACTGTTTTTT. Its protein is CSVGNEKLFF.